A single sample gave rise to the 28 T cell receptor beta chains below, sequenced in a study of blood T cell repertoires in COVID-19. The repertoire was sequenced with immunoSEQ multiplex PCR; TCRdb's copy has only in-frame clones and lacks some. The sample holds about 200,000 clones, 89% seen once. Sequencing input: peripheral blood. These receptor sequences come from a man aged 60-69 years who had recovered from COVID-19.

This clone has only a few counts. This chain connects TRBV2 to TRBJ2-3, with 8 nucleotides matching TRBD2. CDR3 size: 14 residues. Trimming took 6 bases from V and 6 from J; bases not matched to a gene: 8. The germline V gene encodes CDR1 SNHLY and CDR2 FYNNEI. As DNA, the CDR3 is TGTGCCAGCAGGAAGGAGCGGGGGAAGGATACGCAGTATTTT. Amino acid sequence: CASRKERGKDTQYF. The variable domain in full, with the rest retrieved from reference TRBV2 and TRBJ2-3, is EPEVTQTPSHQVTQMGQEVILRCVPISNHLYFYWYRQILGQKVEFLVSFYNNEISEKSEIFDDQFSVERPDGSNFTLKIRSTKLEDSAMYFCASRKERGKDTQYFGPGTRLTVL.

The chain uses TRBV15 and TRBJ1-1, with no clear D. Trimming took off 0 bases at V and 1 base at J, with 6 bases between the two ends. Germline CDR1 and CDR2: LNHNV and YYDKDF (reference sequence). The CDR3 length is 14 residues. DNA of the CDR3: TGTGCCACCAGCAGAGAGGGGAGGAACACTGAAGCTTTCTTT. It yields the protein CATSREGRNTEAFF.

The chain is built from TRBV27 and TRBJ1-3; 7 positions match TRBD1. V lost 6 bases to trimming and J lost 4 bases; unmatched junction nucleotides: 6. The germline V gene encodes CDR1 MNHEY and CDR2 SMNVEV (reference sequence). This CDR3 comprises 14 residues. The CDR3 coding sequence is TGTGCCAGCAGACACAGGGGTTTAGGAAACACCATATATTTT. This sequence encodes CASRHRGLGNTIYF.

This chain uses TRBV10-1 with TRBJ2-7; TRBD1 aligns across 9 bases. Per the germline V gene, CDR1 is WNHNN and CDR2 is SYGVQD (reference sequence). CDR3 length equals 17 residues. Germline trimming cut 6 bases from V and 1 base from J; bases unmatched to any gene: 13. CDR3 residues: CASSPTSGQGKSYEQYF. CDR3 nucleotide sequence: TGCGCCAGCAGCCCCACTTCAGGACAGGGGAAATCCTACGAGCAGTACTTC.

The chain uses TRBV30 and TRBJ2-7; TRBD2 aligns across 10 bases. The CDR3 consists of 18 residues. The V and J ends lost 0 bases and 3 bases, in that order; junction bases with no gene match: 14. The germline V gene has CDR1 GTSNPN and CDR2 SVGIG (reference sequence). CDR3 region: CAWSVYPASGRLFYEQYF. CDR3 nucleotide sequence: TGTGCCTGGAGTGTATACCCGGCTAGCGGGAGACTCTTCTACGAGCAGTACTTC.

The chain couples TRBV19 to TRBJ2-5; tentative D call: TRBD1 (6 bases). Trimming cost V 5 bases and J 4 bases, with 14 bases left between them. From germline, CDR1 is LNHDA and CDR2 SQIVND (reference sequence). The CDR3 covers 14 residues. CDR3 in amino acids: CASSVRVGAETQYF. The CDR3 DNA follows: TGTGCCAGTAGTGTCAGGGTGGGGGCAGAGACCCAGTACTTC. Looking up the rest from reference TRBV19 and TRBJ2-5 gives the full variable domain: DGGITQSPKYLFRKEGQNVTLSCEQNLNHDAMYWYRQDPGQGLRLIYYSQIVNDFQKGDIAEGYSVSREKKESFPLTVTSAQKNPTAFYLCASSVRVGAETQYFGPGTRLLVL.

The chain uses TRBV28 and TRBJ1-3; TRBD1 matches 7 bases. J lost 5 bases, V lost 5 bases, and 9 bases had no gene match. Germline V lookup: CDR1 MDHEN, CDR2 SYDVKM. The length of the CDR3 is 15 residues. The CDR3 region is CASSPVRGRRNTIYF. The CDR3 region has the DNA TGTGCCAGCAGTCCCGTGAGGGGGCGCAGAAACACCATATATTTT.

J is TRBJ1-2 and V is TRBV20-1, with TRBD1 as a possible D gene (5 bases). Trimming removed 8 bases from V and 6 bases from J, with 13 bases in between. Germline CDR1 reads DFQATT; CDR2 reads SNEGSKA (reference sequence). This CDR3 has 11 residues. CDR3 sequence reads: CSPRPGHGYTF. The CDR3 DNA follows: TGCAGTCCCCGCCCAGGGCATGGCTACACCTTC.

V usage is TRBV5-8 and J usage is TRBJ1-1; tentatively, D is TRBD1 (6 bases). V was shortened by 4 bases and J by 11 bases, with 15 bases between the two germline ends. In germline, CDR1 is SGHTS, CDR2 YDEGEE. The CDR3 is made up of 12 amino acids. The CDR3 bases are TGTGCCAGCAGCACCCTAACAGGGAATGCTTTCTTT. Its translation: CASSTLTGNAFF.

This clone has only a few counts. V is TRBV10-2 and J is TRBJ2-1, with D possibly TRBD1 on 5 matching bases. Trimming pared 7 bases from V and 0 bases from J, leaving 10 bases between. The CDR3 contains 14 residues. Germline V gene lookup returns CDR1 WSHSY and CDR2 SAAADI. This CDR3 is CASKGIGSYNEQFF. The CDR3, as DNA: TGCGCCAGCAAGGGGATCGGCTCCTACAATGAGCAGTTCTTC.

The chain carries TRBV19 and TRBJ1-4, with TRBD1 identical over 8 bases. This CDR3 spans 14 amino acids. Germline V gives CDR1 LNHDA, CDR2 SQIVND (reference sequence). Trimming at V came to 5 bases and at J to 7 bases, leaving 6 bases not matched to a gene. The CDR3 is CASSEDRGSEKLFF. The CDR3 DNA follows: TGTGCCAGTAGTGAAGACAGGGGTTCTGAAAAACTGTTTTTT.

CDR3 residues: CASSVEQQTGELFF. CDR3 DNA sequence: TGTGCCAGCAGCGTAGAACAGCAGACCGGGGAGCTGTTTTTT. The chain recombines TRBV9 with TRBJ2-2; D is unclear. Trimming removed 0 bases from V and 5 bases from J, with 8 bases in between. CDR3 length: 14 residues. From germline, CDR1 is SGDLS and CDR2 YYNGEE. Combining the CDR3 with reference TRBV9 and TRBJ2-2 gives the whole variable domain DSGVTQTPKHLITATGQRVTLRCSPRSGDLSVYWYQQSLDQGLQFLIQYYNGEERAKGNILERFSAQQFPDLHSELNLSSLELGDSALYFCASSVEQQTGELFFGEGSRLTVL.

The chain uses TRBV7-9 and TRBJ1-1, with 7 bases identical to TRBD1. In germline, CDR1 is SEHNR, CDR2 FQNEAQ (reference sequence). J gave up 5 bases and V 5 bases, and 2 bases lay outside the gene matches. This CDR3 is built from 12 residues. The DNA for the CDR3 is TGTGCCAGCAGCCAGACAGGGACTGAAGCTTTCTTT. Protein sequence: CASSQTGTEAFF.

This clone was recorded once. The V call is TRBV18, the J call TRBJ2-7, with 8 bases fitting TRBD1. The germline gives CDR1 KGHSH, CDR2 LQKENI. The CDR3 extends over 15 amino acids. J gave up 5 bases and V 2 bases, and 8 bases lay outside the gene matches. The CDR3 bases are TGTGCCAGCTCACCAGCAAAGGACAGGGTCCACGAGCAGTACTTC. Protein product: CASSPAKDRVHEQYF.

This chain uses TRBV28 with TRBJ2-1, with 7 positions matching TRBD2. CDR3 size: 15 residues. J lost 7 bases, V lost 4 bases, and 10 bases had no gene match. Germline lookup yields CDR1 MDHEN and CDR2 SYDVKM. CDR3 sequence: CASSSRGEYRNEQFF. In nucleotides, the CDR3 is TGTGCCAGCAGTTCTCGGGGGGAGTATCGGAATGAGCAGTTCTTC.

The sample holds one count of this clone. V usage is TRBV27 and J usage is TRBJ1-2; D is perhaps TRBD1 (6 bases). From germline, CDR1 is MNHEY and CDR2 SMNVEV (reference sequence). The germline V and J ends were trimmed by 2 bases and 0 bases, with 16 bases remaining between them. This CDR3 is built from 17 residues. The CDR3 region has the DNA TGTGCCAGCAGTTTAAGGGATACGACAGGATCTAACTATGGCTACACCTTC. Protein: CASSLRDTTGSNYGYTF.

A single count supports this clone. The rearrangement links TRBV4-1 to TRBJ1-4; 7 bases map to TRBD1. The CDR3 is 17 residues long. Per germline, CDR1 MGHRA and CDR2 YSYEKL. V gave up 0 bases and J gave up 7 bases; unmatched junction bases: 11. The CDR3 nucleotides read TGCGCCAGCAGCCAAGATGGCACCGGGACAGCAAGTGAAAAACTGTTTTTT. Its translation: CASSQDGTGTASEKLFF.

This clone was observed a single time. In nucleotides, the CDR3 is TGTGCCAGCAGTCCCCTAGCGGGTCGGAGCTCCTACGAGCAGTACTTC. It yields the protein CASSPLAGRSSYEQYF. The V and J genes are TRBV27 and TRBJ2-7, with 8 positions matching TRBD2. CDR3 size: 16 residues. V lost 5 bases and J lost 0; bases outside the gene matches: 9. Germline CDR1 and CDR2: MNHEY and SMNVEV (reference sequence).

V is TRBV5-1 and J is TRBJ2-2; 9 bases fit TRBD1. The CDR3 totals 17 residues. The J segment lost 4 bases and the V segment lost 0 bases, leaving 7 bases of the junction unmatched. Germline CDR1 is SGHRS and CDR2 is YFSETQ. In nucleotides, the CDR3 is TGCGCCAGCAGCTTGGAGTGGGGGACAGGGATCACCGGGGAGCTGTTTTTT. Translating gives CASSLEWGTGITGELFF.

In its sample, this clone was seen once. V usage is TRBV11-2 and J usage is TRBJ2-1; 10 nucleotides agree with TRBD2. The CDR3 is made up of 15 amino acids. CDR1 and CDR2 from the germline V gene are SGHAT and FQNNGV. J lost 4 bases, V lost 5 bases, and 5 bases had no gene match. CDR3 nucleotide sequence: TGTGCCAGCAGCCCCGGACTAGCGGCTTACAATGAGCAGTTCTTC. Residues: CASSPGLAAYNEQFF. Based on the CDR3 plus reference TRBV11-2 and TRBJ2-1, the full variable domain is EAGVAQSPRYKIIEKRQSVAFWCNPISGHATLYWYQQILGQGPKLLIQFQNNGVVDDSQLPKDRFSAERLKGVDSTLKIQPAKLEDSAVYLCASSPGLAAYNEQFFGPGTRLTVL.

The gene calls are TRBV3-1 (or the pseudogene TRBV3-2) and TRBJ2-7; the D is unclear. The CDR3 contains 12 residues. Per germline, CDR1 LGHDT and CDR2 YNNKEL (reference sequence). Trimming cost V 3 bases and J 6 bases, with 9 bases left between them. CDR3 nucleotide sequence: TGTGCCAGCAGCCATGAATTCAGCGAGCAGTACTTC. Its translation is CASSHEFSEQYF.

The chain uses TRBV7-8 and TRBJ1-4, with 7 bases that match TRBD1. Germline V gene sequence: CDR1 SGHVS, CDR2 FQNEAQ. The V segment lost 4 bases and the J segment 5 bases; nucleotides outside the gene matches: 7. The CDR3 runs 15 residues. The CDR3 reads CASSSPGQSNEKLFF. The CDR3 DNA is TGTGCCAGCAGCTCACCGGGACAGTCAAATGAAAAACTGTTTTTT.

The genes are TRBV2 and TRBJ1-1; perhaps TRBD1 as D (6 bases). With 7 bases removed from V and 4 bases from J, the gap between germline ends came to 22 bases. CDR1 SNHLY and CDR2 FYNNEI come from the germline V gene. The CDR3 has 16 amino acids. CDR3 in DNA: TGTGCCAGCATGCCCGCTGGGGGCAGGTTGGGCACTGAAGCTTTCTTT. Its protein is CASMPAGGRLGTEAFF.

This rearrangement joins TRBV7-3 to TRBJ2-1; 7 nucleotides align to TRBD2. The CDR3 spans 15 residues. Germline CDR1 SGHTA, CDR2 FQGTGA. V dropped 5 bases and J dropped 8; count of bases not matched to a gene: 12. In DNA form, the CDR3 reads TGTGCCAGCAGCCTCCAGTTGAGCGGGGTGGATGAGCAGTTCTTC. It yields the protein CASSLQLSGVDEQFF.

DNA for the CDR3: TGTGCCAGCAGCTCCCCGAGCTCCTACGAGCAGTACTTC. Amino acids: CASSSPSSYEQYF. The V gene is TRBV5-4, the J gene TRBJ2-7; D gene unclear. Germline V gene sequence: CDR1 SGHNT, CDR2 YYREEE (reference sequence). Trimming cost V 3 bases and J 0 bases, with 7 bases left between them. The CDR3 is made up of 13 amino acids.

V is TRBV27 and J is TRBJ1-2, with a weak D call TRBD1 (6 bases). V was shortened by 8 bases and J by 4 bases, with 20 bases between the two germline ends. The CDR3 is 15 residues long. Germline values: CDR1 MNHEY, CDR2 SMNVEV (reference sequence). The CDR3 nucleotides read TGTGCCAGCCGTAACTCGGACAGCTCAGGCTATGGCTACACCTTC. Amino acid sequence: CASRNSDSSGYGYTF.

The chain couples TRBV5-4 to TRBJ2-4; TRBD1 matches 8 bases. CDR1 is SGHNT, CDR2 YYREEE, per germline (reference sequence). The ends lost 3 bases at V and 8 bases at J; junction bases unmatched: 7. The CDR3 length is 14 residues. The CDR3 bases are TGTGCCAGCAGCTACCAGGGGGCGCGGGACATTCAGTACTTC. Its protein product is CASSYQGARDIQYF.

This clone appeared a single time. The V gene is TRBV7-9, the J gene TRBJ1-2; D gene ambiguous. Trimming removed 5 bases at V and 0 bases at J, with 19 bases between. This CDR3 comprises 17 residues. CDR1 is SEHNR and CDR2 is FQNEAQ in the germline V gene (reference sequence). The CDR3 DNA follows: TGTGCCAGCAGCCCCAAAACGGTCGTTGTGTCTAACTATGGCTACACCTTC. It yields the protein CASSPKTVVVSNYGYTF.